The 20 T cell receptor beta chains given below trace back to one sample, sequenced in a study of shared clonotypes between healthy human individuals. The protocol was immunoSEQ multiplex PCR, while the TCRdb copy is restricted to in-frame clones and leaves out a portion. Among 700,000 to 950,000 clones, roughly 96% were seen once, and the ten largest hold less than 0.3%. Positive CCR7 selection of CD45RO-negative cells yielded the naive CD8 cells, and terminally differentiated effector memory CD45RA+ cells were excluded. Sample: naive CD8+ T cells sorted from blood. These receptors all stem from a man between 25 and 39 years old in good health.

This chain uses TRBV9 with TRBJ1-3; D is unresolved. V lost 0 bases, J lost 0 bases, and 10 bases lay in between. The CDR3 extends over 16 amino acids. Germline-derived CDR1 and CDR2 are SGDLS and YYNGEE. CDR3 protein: CASSVVDTSSGNTIYF. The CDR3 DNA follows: TGTGCCAGCAGCGTAGTAGACACGAGCTCTGGAAACACCATATATTTT.

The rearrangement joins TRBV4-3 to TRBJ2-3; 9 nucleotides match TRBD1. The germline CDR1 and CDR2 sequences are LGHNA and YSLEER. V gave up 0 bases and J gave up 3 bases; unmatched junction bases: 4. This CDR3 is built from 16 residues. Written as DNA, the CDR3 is TGCGCCAGCAGCCAAGAACCGGGACAGGGTACAGATACGCAGTATTTT. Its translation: CASSQEPGQGTDTQYF.

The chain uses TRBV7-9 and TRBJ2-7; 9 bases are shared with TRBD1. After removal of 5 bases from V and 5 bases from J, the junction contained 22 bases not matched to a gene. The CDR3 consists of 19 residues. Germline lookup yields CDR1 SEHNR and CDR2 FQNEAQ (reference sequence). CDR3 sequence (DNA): TGTGCCAGCAGCCCCGTCTTAGGGGGACAGGGATTTAGCGGCGACGAGCAGTACTTC. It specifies CASSPVLGGQGFSGDEQYF.

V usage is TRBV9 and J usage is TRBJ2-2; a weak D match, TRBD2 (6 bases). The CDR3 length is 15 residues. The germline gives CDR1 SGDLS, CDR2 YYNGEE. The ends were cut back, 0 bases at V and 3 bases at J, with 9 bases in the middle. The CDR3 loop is CASSVVGRHTGELFF. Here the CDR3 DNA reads TGTGCCAGCAGCGTAGTAGGGAGGCACACCGGGGAGCTGTTTTTT.

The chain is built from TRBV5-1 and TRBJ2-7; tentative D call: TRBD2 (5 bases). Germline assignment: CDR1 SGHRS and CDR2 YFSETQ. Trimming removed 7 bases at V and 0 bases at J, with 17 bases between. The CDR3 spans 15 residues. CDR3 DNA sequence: TGCGCCAGCCGCCCTCCCAGCGGCGCCTCCTACGAGCAGTACTTC. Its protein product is CASRPPSGASYEQYF.

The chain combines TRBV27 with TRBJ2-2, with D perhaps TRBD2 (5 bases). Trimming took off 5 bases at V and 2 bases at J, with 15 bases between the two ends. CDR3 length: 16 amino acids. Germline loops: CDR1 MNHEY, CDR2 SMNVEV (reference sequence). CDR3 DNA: TGTGCCAGCAGTCCCATGGCGGGTGTAAACACCGGGGAGCTGTTTTTT. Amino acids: CASSPMAGVNTGELFF.

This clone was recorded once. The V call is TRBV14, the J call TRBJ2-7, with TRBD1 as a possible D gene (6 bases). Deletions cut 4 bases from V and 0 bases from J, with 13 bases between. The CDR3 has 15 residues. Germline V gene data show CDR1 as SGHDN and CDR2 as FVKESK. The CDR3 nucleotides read TGTGCCAGCAGCCGAGACAGGTATTTCTCCTACGAGCAGTACTTC. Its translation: CASSRDRYFSYEQYF. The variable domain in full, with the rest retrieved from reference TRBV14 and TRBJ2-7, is EAGVTQFPSHSVIEKGQTVTLRCDPISGHDNLYWYRRVMGKEIKFLLHFVKESKQDESGMPNNRFLAERTGGTYSTLKVQPAELEDSGVYFCASSRDRYFSYEQYFGPGTRLTVT.

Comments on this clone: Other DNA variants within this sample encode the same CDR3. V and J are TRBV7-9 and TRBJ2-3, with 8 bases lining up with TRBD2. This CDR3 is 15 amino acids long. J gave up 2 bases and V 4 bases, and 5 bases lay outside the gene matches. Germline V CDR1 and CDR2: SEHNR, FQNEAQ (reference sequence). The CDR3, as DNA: TGTGCCAGCAGCTCCACTAGCGGACCCACAGATACGCAGTATTTT. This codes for CASSSTSGPTDTQYF.

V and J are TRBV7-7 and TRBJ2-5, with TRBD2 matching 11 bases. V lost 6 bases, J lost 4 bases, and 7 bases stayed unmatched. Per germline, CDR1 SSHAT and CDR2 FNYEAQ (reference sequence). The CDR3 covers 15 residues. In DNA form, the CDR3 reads TGTGCCAGCAGTCCACTAGCGGGAGTCGGAGAGACCCAGTACTTC. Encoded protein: CASSPLAGVGETQYF.

This chain's CDR3 is CATRYRDTSYEQYF. As DNA, the CDR3 is TGTGCCACTAGGTACCGGGACACCTCCTACGAGCAGTACTTC. The rearrangement links TRBV19 to TRBJ2-7; D perhaps matches TRBD1 (6 bases). Germline lookup yields CDR1 LNHDA and CDR2 SQIVND (reference sequence). The CDR3 has 14 amino acids. Trimming left V 10 bases short and J 0 bases short, with 16 bases between.

In nucleotides, the CDR3 is TGTGCCAGCAGCACCCAAGCGGGAGGGCTTATTAAAAACATTCAGTACTTC. It translates to CASSTQAGGLIKNIQYF. V and J are TRBV7-9 and TRBJ2-4; 10 bases map to TRBD2. V lost 5 bases and J lost 4; bases outside the gene matches: 11. Per germline, CDR1 SEHNR and CDR2 FQNEAQ (reference sequence). The CDR3 spans 17 residues.

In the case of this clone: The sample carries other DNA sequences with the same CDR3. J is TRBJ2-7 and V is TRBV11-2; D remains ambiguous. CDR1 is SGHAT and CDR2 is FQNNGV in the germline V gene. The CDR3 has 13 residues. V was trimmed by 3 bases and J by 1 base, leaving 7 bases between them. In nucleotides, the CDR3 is TGTGCCAGCAGCTTCGGCTCGTCCTACGAGCAGTACTTC. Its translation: CASSFGSSYEQYF.

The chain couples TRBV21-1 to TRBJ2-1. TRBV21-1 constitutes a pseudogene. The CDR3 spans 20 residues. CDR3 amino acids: CASSKKRDPEDRRSYNEQFF. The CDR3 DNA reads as TGTGCCAGCAGCAAAAAGCGGGACCCGGAGGACAGGAGGTCCTACAATGAGCAGTTCTTC.

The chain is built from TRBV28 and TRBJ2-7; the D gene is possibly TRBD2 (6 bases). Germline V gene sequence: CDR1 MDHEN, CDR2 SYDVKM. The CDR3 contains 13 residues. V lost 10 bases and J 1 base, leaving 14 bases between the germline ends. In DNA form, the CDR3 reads TGTGCCACCAGAGGGAGCGGGTCCTACGAGCAGTACTTC. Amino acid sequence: CATRGSGSYEQYF.

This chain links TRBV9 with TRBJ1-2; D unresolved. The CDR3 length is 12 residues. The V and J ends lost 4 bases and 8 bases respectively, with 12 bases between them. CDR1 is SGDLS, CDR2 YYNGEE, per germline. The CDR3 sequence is CASSPGRLGYTF. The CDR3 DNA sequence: TGTGCCAGCAGCCCCGGGCGACTAGGCTACACCTTC.

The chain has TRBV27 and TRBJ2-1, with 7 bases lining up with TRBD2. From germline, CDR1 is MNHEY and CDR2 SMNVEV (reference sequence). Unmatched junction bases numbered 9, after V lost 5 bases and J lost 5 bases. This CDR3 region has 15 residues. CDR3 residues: CASSASGLRNNEQFF. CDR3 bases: TGTGCCAGCAGTGCTAGCGGCCTCAGGAACAATGAGCAGTTCTTC.

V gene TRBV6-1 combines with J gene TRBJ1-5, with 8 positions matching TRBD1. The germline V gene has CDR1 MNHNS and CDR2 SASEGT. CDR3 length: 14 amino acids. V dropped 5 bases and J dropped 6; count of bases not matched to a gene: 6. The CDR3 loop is CASSSGTGLQPQHF. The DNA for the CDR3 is TGTGCCAGCAGTTCCGGGACAGGCCTTCAGCCCCAGCATTTT.

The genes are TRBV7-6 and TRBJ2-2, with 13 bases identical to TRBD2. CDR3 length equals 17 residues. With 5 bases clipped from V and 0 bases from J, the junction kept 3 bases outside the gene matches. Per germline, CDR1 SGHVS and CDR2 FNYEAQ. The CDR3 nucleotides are TGTGCCAGCAGCATCGGGACTAGCGGGACGAACACCGGGGAGCTGTTTTTT. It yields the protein CASSIGTSGTNTGELFF.

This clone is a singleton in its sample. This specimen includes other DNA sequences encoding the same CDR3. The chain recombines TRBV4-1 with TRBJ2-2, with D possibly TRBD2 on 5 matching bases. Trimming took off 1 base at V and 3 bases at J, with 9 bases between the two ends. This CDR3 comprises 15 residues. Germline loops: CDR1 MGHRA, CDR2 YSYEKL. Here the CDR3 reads CASSQVRGDTGELFF. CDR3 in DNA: TGCGCCAGCAGCCAAGTACGGGGAGACACCGGGGAGCTGTTTTTT.

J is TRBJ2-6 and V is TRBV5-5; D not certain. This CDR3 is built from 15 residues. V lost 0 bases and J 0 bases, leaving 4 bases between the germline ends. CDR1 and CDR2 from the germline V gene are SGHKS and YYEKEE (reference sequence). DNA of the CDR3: TGTGCCAGCAGCTTGGAACGCTCTGGGGCCAACGTCCTGACTTTC. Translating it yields CASSLERSGANVLTF.